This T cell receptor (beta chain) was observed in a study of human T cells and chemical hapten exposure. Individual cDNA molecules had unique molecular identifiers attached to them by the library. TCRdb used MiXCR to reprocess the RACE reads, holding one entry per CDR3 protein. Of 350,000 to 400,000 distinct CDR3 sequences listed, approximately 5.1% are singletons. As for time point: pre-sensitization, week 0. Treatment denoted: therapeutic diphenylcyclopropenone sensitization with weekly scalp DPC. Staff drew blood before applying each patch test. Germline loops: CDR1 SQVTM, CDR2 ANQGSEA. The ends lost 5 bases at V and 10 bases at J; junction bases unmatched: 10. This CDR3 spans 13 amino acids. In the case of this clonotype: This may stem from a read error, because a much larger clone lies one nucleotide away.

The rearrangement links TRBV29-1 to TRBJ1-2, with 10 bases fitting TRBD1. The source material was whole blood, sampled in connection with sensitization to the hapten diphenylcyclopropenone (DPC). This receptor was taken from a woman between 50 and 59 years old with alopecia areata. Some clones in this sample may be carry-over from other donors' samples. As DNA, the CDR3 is TGCAGCGTTTTAGACAGGGGGCTGCATGTCTACACCTTC. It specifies CSVLDRGLHVYTF.